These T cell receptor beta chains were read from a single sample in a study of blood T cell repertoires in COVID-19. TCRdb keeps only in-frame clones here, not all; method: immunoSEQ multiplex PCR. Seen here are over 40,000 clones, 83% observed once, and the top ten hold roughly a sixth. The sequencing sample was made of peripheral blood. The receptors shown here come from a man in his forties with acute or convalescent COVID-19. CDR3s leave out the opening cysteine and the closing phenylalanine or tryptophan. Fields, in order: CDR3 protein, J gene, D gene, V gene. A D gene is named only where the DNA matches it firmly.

CDR3aa: ASSLGDFSLMNTEAF; j_gene: TRBJ1-1; d_gene: .; v_gene: TRBV19
CDR3aa: ASSLAANTGELF; j_gene: TRBJ2-2; d_gene: .; v_gene: TRBV5-1
CDR3aa: ASSVLGGTEAF; j_gene: TRBJ1-1; d_gene: .; v_gene: TRBV2
CDR3aa: ASSAVNNRGSGNTIY; j_gene: TRBJ1-3; d_gene: TRBD1; v_gene: TRBV2
CDR3aa: ASSDIPGTSNQPQH; j_gene: TRBJ1-5; d_gene: .; v_gene: TRBV6-1
CDR3aa: ASVRDRGVFEAF; j_gene: TRBJ1-1; d_gene: TRBD1; v_gene: TRBV2
CDR3aa: ASSVGAGLSFYGYT; j_gene: TRBJ1-2; d_gene: .; v_gene: TRBV9
CDR3aa: ASSLGDRDNYGYT; j_gene: TRBJ1-2; d_gene: TRBD1; v_gene: TRBV5-4
CDR3aa: ASSSGQVSNQPQH; j_gene: TRBJ1-5; d_gene: TRBD1; v_gene: TRBV4-2
CDR3aa: SASSWGQDGYT; j_gene: TRBJ1-2; d_gene: .; v_gene: TRBV20-1